The T cell receptor (beta chain) under discussion was sequenced for a study of CD8+CD57+ T cells in acquired aplastic anemia. Overall study: The average for DNA from sorted CD4+ and CD8+ cells was 3 to 4 ug. CD4+ reads averaged about 10.8 million in healthy donors. Study conclusions and caveats: Patients and controls were not found to differ significantly in CD8+ Simpson's diversity. Some 30 was the count of CD8+ CDR3 sequences that patients shared with controls.

As concerns this clonotype: The antigen is not known.

Genomic DNA, serving as template, underwent TCR beta VDJ and CDR3 profiling. TCRdb analysed the reads with MiXCR anew, one entry per CDR3 protein. Counted here are about 190,000 distinct CDR3 sequences, around 50% occurring once; the ten biggest clones make up 16%. The CDR3 runs to 16 residues. The J segment lost 4 bases and the V segment lost 4 bases, leaving 7 bases of the junction unmatched. The material sequenced was sorted CD4+, CD8+, or CD8+CD57+ T cells (not recorded which) from PBMCs. The chain has TRBV12-3 or TRBV12-4 and TRBJ1-5; 10 nucleotides match TRBD1. This TCR derives from a human donor in good health, serving as a control. Here the CDR3 reads CASSWDRGSWNQPQHF. CDR3 bases: TGTGCCAGCAGTTGGGACAGGGGCAGTTGGAATCAGCCCCAGCATTTT.